This TCR beta chain was recovered during a study of blood T cell repertoires in COVID-19. Across the study: Samples came from the United States, Italy and Spain, spanning acute and convalescent COVID-19. In each case, the material was cDNA or gDNA derived from T cells, B-cell-depleted T cells, or PBMCs.

This clone occurred a few times. The Seattle site enrolled patients during active infection and followed them longitudinally. In the source study's methods: By means of reference gene primer amplification, nucleated cell counts were estimated. Libraries were prepared by immunoSEQ multiplex PCR; TCRdb keeps only in-frame clonotypes and omits some of them. V, J and clone size derive from that table, while D and trimming were established from the DNA sequence. Here the sample spans tens of thousands of clones, 87% being singletons. The CDR3 spans 13 residues. Germline CDR1 and CDR2: LNHDA and SQIVND (reference sequence). Trimming left V 5 bases short and J 1 base short, with 8 bases between.

V usage is TRBV19 and J usage is TRBJ1-1; D is ambiguous. The sequence was collected from a woman aged 80 or over with COVID-19, enrolled during active disease. The sample comprised peripheral blood. The CDR3 nucleotides read TGTGCCAGTAGTGTCACACAGAACACTGAAGCTTTCTTT. This gives the protein CASSVTQNTEAFF.